There are a few counts of the clone carrying this T cell receptor (beta chain). The target antigen is unknown. The data derive from a study of CD8 T cells in ankylosing spondylitis. Broader study findings: A TCR beta motif of eight highly homologous variants appeared characteristic of ankylosing spondylitis blood. Disease-linked clones reportedly showed significant enrichment in matched ankylosing spondylitis synovial fluid. Reactive arthritis synovial fluid and blood previously showed some of these motif variants.

Each CDR3 protein gets one entry after TCRdb re-called the 5' RACE reads with MiXCR. The profile shows 650,000 to 800,000 distinct CDR3 sequences, 19% of them singletons. V lost 5 bases to trimming and J lost 4 bases; unmatched junction nucleotides: 11. CDR1 is MNHNS and CDR2 is SASEGT in the germline V gene. This CDR3 contains 16 residues. The TCR sequence derives from a male donor with ankylosing spondylitis. Sample: blood, either unsorted or a sorted T cell fraction (not recorded which). The J gene is TRBJ1-5, the V gene TRBV6-1; 7 nucleotides match TRBD1. The CDR3 is CASSPNRDRINQPQHF. For the CDR3, the DNA is TGTGCCAGCAGTCCCAATCGGGACAGAATAAATCAGCCCCAGCATTTT.